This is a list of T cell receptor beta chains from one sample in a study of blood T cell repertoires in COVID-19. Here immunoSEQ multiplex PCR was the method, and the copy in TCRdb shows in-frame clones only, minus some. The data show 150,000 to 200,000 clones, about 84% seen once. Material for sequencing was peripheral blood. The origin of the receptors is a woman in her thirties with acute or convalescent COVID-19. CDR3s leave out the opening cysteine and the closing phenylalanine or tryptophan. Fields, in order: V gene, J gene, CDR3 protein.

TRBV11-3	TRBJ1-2	ASGHRNAGSFDGYT
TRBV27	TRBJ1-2	ASRSNRAPDYGYT
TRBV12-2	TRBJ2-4	ASRLSSGGAWAKNIQY
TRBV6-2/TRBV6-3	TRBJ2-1	ASSSYSGNNYNEQF
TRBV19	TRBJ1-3	ASSADWGAGNTIY
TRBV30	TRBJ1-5	AWSRQGTQPQH
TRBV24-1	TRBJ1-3	ATSDAMDRAGNTIY
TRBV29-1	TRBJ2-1	SAPDRPNEQF
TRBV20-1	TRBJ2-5	SASTETQY
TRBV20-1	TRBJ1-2	SAPDYGYT
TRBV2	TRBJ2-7	ASTRGLTTYEQY